This T cell receptor beta chain was recovered during a study of response to subunit inactivated influenza vaccine. The study, taken as a whole, reports: Authors suggested few new T cells are recruited by each seasonal influenza vaccination.

There are 13 residues in the CDR3. Germline V gene data show CDR1 as SGDLS and CDR2 as YYNGEE. V lost 3 bases and J lost 7, with 14 bases in between. TCRdb re-called the RT-PCR reads with MiXCR, one entry per CDR3 protein. The data contain approximately 520,000 distinct CDR3 sequences, approximately 24% of them singletons. Regarding this clonotype: The antigen is not known.

The sequencing here drew on CD4+ T cells sorted from PBMCs, taken 5 to 6 days after vaccination. This rearrangement joins TRBV9 to TRBJ2-7, with D hard to call. This sequence originates from a man aged 50 or older who received an inactivated influenza vaccine. The CDR3 nucleotides read TGTGCCAGCAGCGCCCGGGTAGGGTTAGAGCAGTACTTC. Translation gives CASSARVGLEQYF. The whole variable domain, filled in from reference TRBV9 and TRBJ2-7, reads DSGVTQTPKHLITATGQRVTLRCSPRSGDLSVYWYQQSLDQGLQFLIQYYNGEERAKGNILERFSAQQFPDLHSELNLSSLELGDSALYFCASSARVGLEQYFGPGTRLTVT.